This T cell receptor beta chain came from a study of blood T cell repertoires in COVID-19. V lost 1 base to trimming and J lost 5 bases, with 15 bases between them. CDR1 and CDR2 (germline): MGHRA, YSYEKL. The CDR3 has 16 amino acids. Generated by immunoSEQ multiplex PCR, the TCRdb table keeps only in-frame clones and is missing some. Of 200,000 or so clones in the sample, 88% were seen once. The sequencing sample was made of peripheral blood. The chain is built from TRBV4-1 and TRBJ2-1, with a tentative D call TRBD2 (6 bases). The TCR originated in a woman in her thirties or forties who had recovered from COVID-19. This CDR3 reads CASSQALRDSNNEQFF. The DNA of the CDR3 is TGCGCCAGCAGCCAAGCCCTTCGGGACTCGAACAATGAGCAGTTCTTC.